The entry that follows covers one T cell receptor (beta chain) sequence. What it binds is not known. This entry comes from a study of cytomegalovirus exposure and HLA in healthy donors. In the PCR, 60 Vbeta and 13 Jbeta primers were used. Generated by immunoSEQ multiplex PCR, the TCRdb table keeps only in-frame clones and is missing some. Of roughly 98,000 clones listed, roughly 74% are singletons. The study's findings and limits: Most likely, a cluster of highly shared sequence variants arose as a sequencing artifact. The sole available immune exposure information was CMV serostatus. When presence/absence was analysed, sequencing depth was taken to be roughly uniform across donors.

The V and J ends lost 11 bases and 3 bases respectively, with 14 bases between them. This CDR3 comprises 13 residues. Germline V gene sequence: CDR1 LNHDA, CDR2 SQIVND (reference sequence). The specimen sequenced was PBMCs. This receptor was obtained from a female donor in good health and CMV-seropositive. V and J are TRBV19 and TRBJ1-3, with unresolved D. CDR3 protein: CASGVTHGNTIYF. In DNA, the CDR3 is TGTGCCTCCGGAGTGACTCATGGAAACACCATATATTTT.